The rows below give T cell receptor beta chains drawn from one sample of a study of blood T cell repertoires in COVID-19. Assay: immunoSEQ multiplex PCR; the TCRdb copy retains only in-frame clones and omits some. The table has some 300,000 clones, approximately 86% seen once. Sequencing input: peripheral blood. Receptor source: a woman between 70 and 85 years old with COVID-19, enrolled during active disease. Each CDR3 is given with its conserved first and last residue. A D gene is named only where the DNA matches it firmly. The size of a clone is reported for some rows only, either as once, few or many, or as a class for expanded clones.

>TRBD1|TRBJ1-2|TRBV29-1|.
TGCAGCGTTGAAGGCAGGGGGCTTGACTATGGCTACACCTTC
CSVEGRGLDYGYTF
>TRBD2|TRBJ2-7|TRBV5-1|.
TGCGCCAGCAGCTCTCCGACTAGCACTTACGAGCAGTACTTC
CASSSPTSTYEQYF
>.|TRBJ1-1|TRBV28|few
TGTGCCAGCAGTACCCTATCCCTGGCTGAAGCTTTCTTT
CASSTLSLAEAFF
>.|TRBJ1-1|TRBV7-9|.
TGTGCCAGCAGCTCCCCAGGCGGGGGAAACACTGAAGCTTTCTTT
CASSSPGGGNTEAFF
>.|TRBJ2-3|TRBV27|.
TGTGCCAGCATGGGTAATTGGCGGGGAAGCACAGATACGCAGTATTTT
CASMGNWRGSTDTQYF
>TRBD1|TRBJ1-1|TRBV11-2|.
TGTGCCAGCAGCTTGGATAGGACAGGGCGAACTGAAGCTTTCTTT
CASSLDRTGRTEAFF
>.|TRBJ2-5|TRBV5-1|once
TGCGCCAGCAGCGGACCAACTAGAGGAGAGACCCAGTACTTC
CASSGPTRGETQYF
>.|TRBJ2-7|TRBV7-9|once
TGTGCCAGCAGCCCGCAAACCCGAACTGACGAGCAGTACTTC
CASSPQTRTDEQYF
>.|TRBJ2-2|TRBV5-1|.
TGCGCCAGCAGCTTGGCGGCGGGTCTGACCGGGGAGCTGTTTTTT
CASSLAAGLTGELFF
>.|TRBJ1-1|TRBV27|.
TGTGCCAGCAGTTTGGGGGGGGGCACTGAAGCTTTCTTT
CASSLGGGTEAFF
>.|TRBJ2-2|TRBV24-1|.
TGTGCCACCCTAGGGGTTTCTGGCGGGGAGCTGTTTTTT
CATLGVSGGELFF
>.|TRBJ2-6|TRBV5-1|.
TGCGCCAGCAGCTTAAACAGCCTCTCTGGGGCCAACGTCCTGACTTTC
CASSLNSLSGANVLTF
>TRBD1|TRBJ1-3|TRBV24-1|.
TGTGCCACCAGTGACCAGGGGACAGAGGGCCCTCACGCCTTTTTT
CATSDQGTEGPHAFF
>.|TRBJ2-4|TRBV10-1|.
TGCGCCAGCAGTGAGTCGGGGGGGCTAGCCAAAAACATTCAGTACTTC
CASSESGGLAKNIQYF
>TRBD2|TRBJ2-7|TRBV30|.
TGTGCCTTCGGGAAGGGGACTAGCGGCTCCTACGAGCAGTACTTC
CAFGKGTSGSYEQYF
>.|TRBJ2-5|TRBV7-2|many
TGTGCCAGCAGCTTATCCGGTCAAGAGACCCAGTACTTC
CASSLSGQETQYF
>.|TRBJ1-5|TRBV6-6|few
TGTGCCAGCAGTTACTCCTCAGGGTACCAGCCCCAGCATTTT
CASSYSSGYQPQHF
>TRBD1|TRBJ2-3|TRBV6-5|.
TGTGCCAGCAGTTACTTGACAGGGAAGGGTACAGATACGCAGTATTTT
CASSYLTGKGTDTQYF
>TRBD1|TRBJ1-2|TRBV5-4|.
TGTGCCAGCAGCTTAGTGGGGACAGATCGGGGCTACACCTTC
CASSLVGTDRGYTF
>.|TRBJ1-1|TRBV9|.
TGTGCCAGCAGCGTTCTCCTGAACACTGAAGCTTTCTTT
CASSVLLNTEAFF
>.|TRBJ2-7|TRBV28|.
TGTGCCAGCAGTTTTGGAGAGTACGAGCAGTACTTC
CASSFGEYEQYF
>.|TRBJ2-7|TRBV30|.
TGTGCCGCTAAGACTGAACGCCAATACGAGCAGTACTTC
CAAKTERQYEQYF
>.|TRBJ1-1|TRBV5-6|.
TGTGCCAGCAGCTTACAGGGCGTGAACACTGAAGCTTTCTTT
CASSLQGVNTEAFF
>TRBD1|TRBJ2-2|TRBV5-4|.
TGTGCCAGCAGCACCCCGGACAGGGGGCCCGGGGAGCTGTTTTTT
CASSTPDRGPGELFF
>TRBD1|TRBJ1-2|TRBV5-4|.
TGTGCCAGCAGCTCGGACAGGGCGGGCTATGGCTACACCTTC
CASSSDRAGYGYTF
>.|TRBJ2-6|TRBV19|.
TGTGCCAGTGGGTCGGAGGGCTCTGGGGCCAACGTCCTGACTTTC
CASGSEGSGANVLTF
>.|TRBJ2-2|TRBV7-9|once
TGTGCCAGCAGCACGACTAGAACCGGGGAGCTGTTTTTT
CASSTTRTGELFF
>TRBD2|TRBJ2-3|TRBV2|.
TGTGCCAGCGTTCCGGGACTAGCGGGGGGCTTAGATACGCAGTATTTT
CASVPGLAGGLDTQYF
>TRBD1|TRBJ2-1|TRBV2|.
TGTGCCAGCAGTTGGGACAGACGGCAATTGTTCTTC
CASSWDRRQLFF
>.|TRBJ2-2|TRBV18|.
TGTGCCAGCTCACGTTCAGGGCTCGAGAACACCGGGGAGCTGTTTTTT
CASSRSGLENTGELFF
>TRBD1|TRBJ1-3|TRBV7-2|.
TGTGCCAGCAGCCTCCCAGGGGGTGGAAACACCATATATTTT
CASSLPGGGNTIYF
>TRBD1|TRBJ2-1|TRBV14|.
TGTGCCAGCAGCCAAGATGCTCGCAGGACAGGGAATTACAATGAGCAGTTCTTC
CASSQDARRTGNYNEQFF
>TRBD1|TRBJ1-3|TRBV6-4|.
TGTGCCAGCAGTGTGGCCGGACAGGGACTATCTGGAAACACCATATATTTT
CASSVAGQGLSGNTIYF
>.|TRBJ1-2|TRBV12-5|.
TGTGCTAGTGGTTTGGCCTACATTGGAGGGGATGGCTACACCTTC
CASGLAYIGGDGYTF
>.|TRBJ2-1|TRBV5-6|.
TGTGCCAGCAGCCTGGGGCCAGAAAACTACAATGAGCAGTTCTTC
CASSLGPENYNEQFF
>.|TRBJ2-1|TRBV12-3/TRBV12-4|few
TGTGCCAGCAGTTTGCCCGGTAATGAGCAGTTCTTC
CASSLPGNEQFF
>.|TRBJ1-5|TRBV30|.
TGTGCCATCGGGGAGGGTGGACAGCCCCAGCATTTT
CAIGEGGQPQHF
>TRBD1|TRBJ1-1|TRBV2|.
TGTGCCTCAAAGGGACAGCCGAACACTGAAGCTTTCTTT
CASKGQPNTEAFF
>TRBD1|TRBJ1-5|TRBV19|.
TGTGCCAGTAGTATGGAGGGGGCTCAGCCCCAGCATTTT
CASSMEGAQPQHF
>TRBD1|TRBJ1-6|TRBV3-1/TRBV3-2|.
TGTGCCAGCAGCGCAGGGGGCCCCCTCCACTTT
CASSAGGPLHF